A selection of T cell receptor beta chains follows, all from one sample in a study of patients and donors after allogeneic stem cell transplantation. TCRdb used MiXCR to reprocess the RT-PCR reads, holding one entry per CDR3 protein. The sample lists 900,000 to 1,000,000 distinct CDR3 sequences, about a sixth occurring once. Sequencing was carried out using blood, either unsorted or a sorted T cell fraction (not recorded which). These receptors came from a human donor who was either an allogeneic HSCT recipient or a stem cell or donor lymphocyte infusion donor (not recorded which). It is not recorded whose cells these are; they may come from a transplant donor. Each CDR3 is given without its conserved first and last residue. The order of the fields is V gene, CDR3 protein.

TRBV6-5,ASSYLGRVYDTQY
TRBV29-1,SVRGGRRSGYT
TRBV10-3,AISESRSGPVGVGELF
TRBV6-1,ASGVTATNYGYT
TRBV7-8,ASSLTGQTLYGYT
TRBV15,ATSRPTGSKTPGELF
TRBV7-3,ASSLMGMETQY
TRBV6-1,ASIQGLPTHTEAF
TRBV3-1,ASSQGISGNEQF
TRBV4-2,ASSQDPGLAMSTDTQY
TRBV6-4,ASRPGPTTTEAF
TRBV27,ASSLQNRGNPGYT
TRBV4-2,ASSSHRGPYANYGYT
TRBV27,ASSLRREGRGDTQY
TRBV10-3,AISPGQFSGYT
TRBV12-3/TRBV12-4,ASSQGLTSSGNTIY
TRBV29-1,SATPARPNTGELF
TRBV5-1,ASSSQGKMRTDTQY
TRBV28,ASSLGRASTEAF
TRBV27,ASSYTGEIANEQF
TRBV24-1,ATSDSQIVSSRRRF
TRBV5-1,ASNSLDGGELF
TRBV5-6,ASDNSYEQY
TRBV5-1,ASSLEPGGELF
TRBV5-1,ASSLMGPNTGELF
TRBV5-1,ASSLGTAEKQF
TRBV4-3,ASSRVGGNQPQH
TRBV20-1,SAPLAGGPDEQY
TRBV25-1,ASKGLYEQY
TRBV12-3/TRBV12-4,ASSLNGRSYEQY
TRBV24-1,ATSTGSTTQY
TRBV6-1,ASSHPGQGAWEQY
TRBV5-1,ASSFGPWDNQETQY
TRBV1,TSSQGAARGGQPQH
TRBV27,ATRTTSGGQDTQY
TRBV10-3,AISQRDSLSYEQY
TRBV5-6,ASSSSRQSPLYEQY
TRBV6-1,ASSAGTSGGGVYEQY
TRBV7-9,ASSSRLAAQETQY
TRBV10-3,AISPGTGSSDTQY
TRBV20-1,SARVLAGTDTQY
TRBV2,ASSAGPPAGNTEAF
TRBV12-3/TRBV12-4,ASSWDIRNQPQH
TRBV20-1,SARRIGIYEQY
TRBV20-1,SARGTSGIGDEQF
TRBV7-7,ASSLSLNSGNTIY
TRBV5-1,ASSQWRQRTEAF
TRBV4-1,ASSQRLGSGSYEQY
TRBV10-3,AISETPPPYEQY
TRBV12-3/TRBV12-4,ASSPDGTYEQY
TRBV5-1,ASREEGPYEQY
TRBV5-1,ASSFRQGQKETQY
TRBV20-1,SAPWGETIAYEQY